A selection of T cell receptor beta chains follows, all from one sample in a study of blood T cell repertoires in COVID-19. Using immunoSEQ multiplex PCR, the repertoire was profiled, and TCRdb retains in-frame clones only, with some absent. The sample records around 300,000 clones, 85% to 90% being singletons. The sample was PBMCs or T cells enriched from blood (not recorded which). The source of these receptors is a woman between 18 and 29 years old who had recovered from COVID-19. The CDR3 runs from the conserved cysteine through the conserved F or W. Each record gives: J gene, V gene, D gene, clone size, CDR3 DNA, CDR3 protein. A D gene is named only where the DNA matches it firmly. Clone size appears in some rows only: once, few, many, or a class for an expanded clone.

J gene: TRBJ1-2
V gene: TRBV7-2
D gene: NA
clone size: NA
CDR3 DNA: TGTGCCAGCAGCTTAGCAAGGGGTAGCTATGGCTACACCTTC
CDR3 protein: CASSLARGSYGYTF

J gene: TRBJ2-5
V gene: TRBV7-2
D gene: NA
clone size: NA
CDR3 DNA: TGTGCCAGCAGCCCTCGGGCGGGGTCCGGGGAGACCCAGTACTTC
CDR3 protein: CASSPRAGSGETQYF

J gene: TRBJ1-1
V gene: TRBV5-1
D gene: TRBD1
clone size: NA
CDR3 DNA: TGCGCCAGCAGCTACGGACAGGAGAACACTGAAGCTTTCTTT
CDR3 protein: CASSYGQENTEAFF

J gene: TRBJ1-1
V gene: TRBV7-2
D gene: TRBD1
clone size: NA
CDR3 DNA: TGTGCCAGCAGCTTTCTCTGGACAGGGAAGGGAGCTTTCTTT
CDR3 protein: CASSFLWTGKGAFF

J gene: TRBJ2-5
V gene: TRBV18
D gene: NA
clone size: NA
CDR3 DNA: TGTGCCAGCCCAAGCCCTCAAGAGACCCAGTACTTC
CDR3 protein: CASPSPQETQYF

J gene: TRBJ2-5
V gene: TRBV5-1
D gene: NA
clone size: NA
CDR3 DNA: TGCGCCAGCAGCTTGGAAGCCGGGTTACTACAAGAGACCCAGTACTTC
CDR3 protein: CASSLEAGLLQETQYF

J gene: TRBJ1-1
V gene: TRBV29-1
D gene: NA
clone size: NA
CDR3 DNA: TGCAGCGTTGTAAAACAGGCGAACACTGAAGCTTTCTTT
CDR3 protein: CSVVKQANTEAFF

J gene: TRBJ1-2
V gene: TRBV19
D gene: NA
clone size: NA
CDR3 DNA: TGTGCCAGTAGTCTCCGGCGGGTCGACTATGGCTACACCTTC
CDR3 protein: CASSLRRVDYGYTF

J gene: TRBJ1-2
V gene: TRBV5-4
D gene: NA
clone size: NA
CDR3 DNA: TGTGCCAGCAGCCCCGGGACATCGATCTATGGCTACACCTTC
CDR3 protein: CASSPGTSIYGYTF

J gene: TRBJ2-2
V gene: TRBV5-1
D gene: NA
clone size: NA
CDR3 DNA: TGCGCCAGCAGCCAATCCGGGGAGCTGTTTTTT
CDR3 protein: CASSQSGELFF

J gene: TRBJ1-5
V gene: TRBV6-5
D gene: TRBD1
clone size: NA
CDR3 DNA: TGTGCCAGCAGCCGCACAGGGGCCAATCAGCCCCAGCATTTT
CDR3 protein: CASSRTGANQPQHF

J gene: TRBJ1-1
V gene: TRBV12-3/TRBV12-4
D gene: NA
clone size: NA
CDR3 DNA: TGTGCCAGCAGTTTAGGGAGCCGGGTAGCTTTCTTT
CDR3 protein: CASSLGSRVAFF

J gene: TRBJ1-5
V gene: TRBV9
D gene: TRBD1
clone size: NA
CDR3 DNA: TGTGCCAGCACTTCAGGGGGCGATCAGCCCCAGCATTTT
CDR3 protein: CASTSGGDQPQHF

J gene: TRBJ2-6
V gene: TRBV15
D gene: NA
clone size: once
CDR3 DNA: TGTGCCACCAGCAGAGATCGTGCGGTTCCAGTAAGCATCTCTGGGGCCAACGTCCTGACTTTC
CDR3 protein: CATSRDRAVPVSISGANVLTF

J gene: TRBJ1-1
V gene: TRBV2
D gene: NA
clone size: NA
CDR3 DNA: TGTGCCAGCATATACACAAGGAACACTGAAGCTTTCTTT
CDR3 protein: CASIYTRNTEAFF

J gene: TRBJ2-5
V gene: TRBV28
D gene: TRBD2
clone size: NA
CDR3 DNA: TGTGCCAGCAGCATTCCTAGCGGATGGGAGACCCAGTACTTC
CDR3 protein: CASSIPSGWETQYF

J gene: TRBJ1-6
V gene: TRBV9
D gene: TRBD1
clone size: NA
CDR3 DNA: TGTGCCAGCAGCGTAGGCAGGGGGGTTAATTCACCCCTCCACTTT
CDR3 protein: CASSVGRGVNSPLHF

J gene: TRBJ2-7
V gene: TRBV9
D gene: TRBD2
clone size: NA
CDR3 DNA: TGTGCCAGCAGCCGGGATGCGGGGGGGACCTACGAGCAGTACTTC
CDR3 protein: CASSRDAGGTYEQYF

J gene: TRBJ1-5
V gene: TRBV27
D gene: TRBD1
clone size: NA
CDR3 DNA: TGTGCCAGCAGGAGGGGGACAGGGGTCAGTTGGAGCAATCAGCCCCAGCATTTT
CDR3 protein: CASRRGTGVSWSNQPQHF

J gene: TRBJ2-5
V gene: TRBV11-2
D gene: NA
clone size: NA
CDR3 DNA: TGTGCCAGCAGCTCCCGGGTGCGGGTAAAAGAGACCCAGTACTTC
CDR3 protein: CASSSRVRVKETQYF

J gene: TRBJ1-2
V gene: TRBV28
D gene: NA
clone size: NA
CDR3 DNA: TGTGCCAGCAGTTTATTTCGGGGAGGGGGTGAAGCTAACTATGGCTACACCTTC
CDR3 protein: CASSLFRGGGEANYGYTF

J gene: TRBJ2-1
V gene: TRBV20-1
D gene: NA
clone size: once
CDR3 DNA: TGCAGTGCTGGACTGTACAATGAGCAGTTCTTC
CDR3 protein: CSAGLYNEQFF

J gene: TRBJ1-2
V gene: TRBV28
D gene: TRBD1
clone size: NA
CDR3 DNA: TGTGCCAGCAGTACCACAGGGGCGACGATTGGCTACACCTTC
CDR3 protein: CASSTTGATIGYTF

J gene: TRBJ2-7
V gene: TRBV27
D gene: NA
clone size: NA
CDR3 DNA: TGTGCCAGCAGTTTACGCGGGACCTACGAGCAGTACTTC
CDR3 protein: CASSLRGTYEQYF

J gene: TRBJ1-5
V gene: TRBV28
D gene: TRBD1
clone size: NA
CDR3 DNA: TGTGCCAGCAGTTTAAGGGACAGGGGGCCAAATCAGCCCCAGCATTTT
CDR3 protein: CASSLRDRGPNQPQHF

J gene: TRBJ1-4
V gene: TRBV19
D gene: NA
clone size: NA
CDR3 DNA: TGTGCCAGTAGTGTTCAGGGGTTGACTAATGAAAAACTGTTTTTT
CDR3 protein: CASSVQGLTNEKLFF

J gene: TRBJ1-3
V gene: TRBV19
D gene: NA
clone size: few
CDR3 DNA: TGTGCCAGTAGTATTTCCCCGGTTGAGGCAAACTCTGGAAACACCATATATTTT
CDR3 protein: CASSISPVEANSGNTIYF

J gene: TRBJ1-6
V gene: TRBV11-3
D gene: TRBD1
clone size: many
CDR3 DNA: TGTGCCAGCAGCGTGGGACAGGTGAATTCACCCCTCCACTTT
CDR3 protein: CASSVGQVNSPLHF

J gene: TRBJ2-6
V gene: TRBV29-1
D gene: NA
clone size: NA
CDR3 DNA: TGCAGCTCATACTTGTCTGGGGCCAACGTCCTGACTTTC
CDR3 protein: CSSYLSGANVLTF

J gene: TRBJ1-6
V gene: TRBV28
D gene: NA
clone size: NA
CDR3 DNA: TGTGCCAGCAGTTTTCATCTGAGCTCCTATAATTCACCCCTCCACTTT
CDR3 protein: CASSFHLSSYNSPLHF

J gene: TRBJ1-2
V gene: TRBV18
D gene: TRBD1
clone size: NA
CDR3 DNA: TGTGCCAGCTCCTGGGACAGGGGATACGTCGGCTACACCTTC
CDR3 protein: CASSWDRGYVGYTF

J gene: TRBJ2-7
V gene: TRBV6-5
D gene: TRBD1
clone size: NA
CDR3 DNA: TGTGCCAGCAGTAATAGGGACAGGGACGAGCAGTACTTC
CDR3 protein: CASSNRDRDEQYF

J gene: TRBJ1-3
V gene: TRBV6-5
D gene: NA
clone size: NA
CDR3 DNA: TGTGCCAGCAGTTACAAGGGGGATTCTGGAAACACCATATATTTT
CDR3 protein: CASSYKGDSGNTIYF

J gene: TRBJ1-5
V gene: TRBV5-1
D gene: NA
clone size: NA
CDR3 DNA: TGCGCCAGCAGCTTGGCCCCAGGGTCTGCAGGTCAGCCCCAGCATTTT
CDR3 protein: CASSLAPGSAGQPQHF

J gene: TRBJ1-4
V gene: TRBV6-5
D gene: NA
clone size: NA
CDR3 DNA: TGTGCCAGCACCTACAGAGAGAACGAAAAACTGTTTTTT
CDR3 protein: CASTYRENEKLFF

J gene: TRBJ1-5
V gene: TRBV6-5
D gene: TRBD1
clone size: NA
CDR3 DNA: TGTGCCAGCAGCGCCAGGGGGGTAGGGAATCAGCCCCAGCATTTT
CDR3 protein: CASSARGVGNQPQHF

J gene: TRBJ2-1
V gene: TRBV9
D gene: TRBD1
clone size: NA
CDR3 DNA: TGTGCCAGTATGCCGGGACAGGGTCGTCATGGTGAGCAGTTCTTC
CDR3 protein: CASMPGQGRHGEQFF

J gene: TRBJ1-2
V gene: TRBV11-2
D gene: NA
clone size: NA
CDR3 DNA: TGTGCCAGCAGCTTTATCCGGGAGTATGGCTACACCTTC
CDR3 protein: CASSFIREYGYTF

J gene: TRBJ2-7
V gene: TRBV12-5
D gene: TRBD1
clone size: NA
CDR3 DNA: TGTGCTAGTGGTTTGGTAGGGGGCACCTACGAGCAGTACTTC
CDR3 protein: CASGLVGGTYEQYF

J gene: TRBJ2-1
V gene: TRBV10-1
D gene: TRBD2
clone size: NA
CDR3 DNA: TGCGCCAGCAGCTCCGGCCGTCGGGGGGATTATAATGAGCAGTTCTTC
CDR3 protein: CASSSGRRGDYNEQFF